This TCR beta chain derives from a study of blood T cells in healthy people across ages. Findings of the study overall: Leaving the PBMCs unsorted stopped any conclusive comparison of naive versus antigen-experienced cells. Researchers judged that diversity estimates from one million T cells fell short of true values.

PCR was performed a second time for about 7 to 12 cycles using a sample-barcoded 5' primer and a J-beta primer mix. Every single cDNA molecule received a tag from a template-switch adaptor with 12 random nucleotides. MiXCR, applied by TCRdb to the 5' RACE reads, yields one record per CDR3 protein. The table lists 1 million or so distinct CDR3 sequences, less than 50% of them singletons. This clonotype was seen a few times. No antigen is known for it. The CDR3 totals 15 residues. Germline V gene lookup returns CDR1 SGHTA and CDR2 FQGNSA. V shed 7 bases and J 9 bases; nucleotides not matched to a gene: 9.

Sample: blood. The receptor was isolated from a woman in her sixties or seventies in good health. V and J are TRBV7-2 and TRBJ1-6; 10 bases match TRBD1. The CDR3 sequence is CASTIPRDRGSPLHF. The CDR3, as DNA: TGTGCCAGCACCATCCCCCGGGACAGGGGTTCACCCCTCCACTTT.